This TCR beta chain was identified during a study of blood T cell repertoires in COVID-19. Authors' processing steps: Amplifying reference gene primers gave estimates of nucleated cell counts. The method was immunoSEQ multiplex PCR; TCRdb's version includes in-frame clones alone and lacks a portion of them. V, J and clone size were drawn from that table, and D and trimming were deduced from the DNA. The repertoire includes roughly 190,000 clones, roughly 90% of them detected once, and approximately 2% sits in the top ten. The germline gives CDR1 ENHRY, CDR2 SYGVKD. V was trimmed by 8 bases and J by 4 bases, leaving 8 bases between them. The CDR3 length is 11 residues. Participants came from about 24 US areas, aged about 18 to 95 years. Donors were grouped by their self-reported clinical history.

The rearrangement links TRBV10-3 to TRBJ1-2, with D maybe TRBD1 (5 bases). The TCR was taken from a woman aged 30 to 39 who had recovered from COVID-19. The sample taken for sequencing was PBMCs or T cells enriched from blood (not recorded which). The CDR3 loop is CAIGTLYGYTF. In DNA form, the CDR3 reads TGTGCCATCGGGACTCTCTATGGCTACACCTTC.